A selection of T cell receptor beta chains follows, all from one sample in a study of shared clonotypes between healthy human individuals. Data came from immunoSEQ multiplex PCR; TCRdb stores just in-frame clones and leaves some out. The sample records a few million clones, more than 80% being singletons. The sequenced sample consisted of naive CD4+ T cells sorted from blood. The receptor source for this set is a man aged 18 to 35 in good health. CDR3s include the opening cysteine and the closing phenylalanine or tryptophan. D genes are given only for firm matches. Rows may omit the clone size; those that give it use once, few, many or a size class.

d_gene	abundance	v_gene	j_gene	CDR3nt	CDR3aa
-	-	TRBV5-1	TRBJ2-7	TGCGCCAGCAGTCCGAACGGTATGATCTACGAGCAGTACTTC	CASSPNGMIYEQYF
TRBD1	-	TRBV28	TRBJ2-7	TGTGCCAGCAATCCGGGACAGGGCTACGAGCAGTACTTC	CASNPGQGYEQYF
TRBD2	-	TRBV30	TRBJ2-2	TGTGCCTGGACACCGGGACTAGCGGGACCTAACACCGGGGAGCTGTTTTTT	CAWTPGLAGPNTGELFF
-	-	TRBV19	TRBJ1-2	TGTGCCAGTAGTCTCTCAGGCTCTGGGGGCTATGGCTACACCTTC	CASSLSGSGGYGYTF
TRBD2	-	TRBV29-1	TRBJ2-3	TGCAGCGTTGCTAGCGGGAGGGGCACAGATACGCAGTATTTT	CSVASGRGTDTQYF
-	-	TRBV7-9	TRBJ2-6	TGTGCCAGCAGCTTAGGGGGGTGGGGCACCCTTTCTGGGGCCAACGTCCTGACTTTC	CASSLGGWGTLSGANVLTF
-	-	TRBV2	TRBJ2-3	TGTGCCAGCAGTTACCAGACTAGCACAGATACGCAGTATTTT	CASSYQTSTDTQYF
TRBD2	-	TRBV10-3	TRBJ2-1	TGTGCCATCAGTGCCCTAGCGGGGGCCTACAATGAGCAGTTCTTC	CAISALAGAYNEQFF
-	-	TRBV18	TRBJ2-7	TGTGCCAGCTCAGCGGGTCTCGAGGGGCCCTACGAGCAGTACTTC	CASSAGLEGPYEQYF
-	-	TRBV6-5	TRBJ1-4	TGTGCCAGCAGCCCGGCCCTCGCAACTAATGAAAAACTGTTTTTT	CASSPALATNEKLFF
TRBD1	-	TRBV19	TRBJ1-2	TGTGCCAGTAGCCCTCTAGGGGGCGAGTATGGCTACACCTTC	CASSPLGGEYGYTF
-	-	TRBV6-5	TRBJ1-1	TGTGCCAGCAGCCGCAGGGAGGACACTGAAGCTTTCTTT	CASSRREDTEAFF
-	-	TRBV5-8	TRBJ1-1	TGTGCCAGCAGCTGGACGATGGGTTGGGGACCCCTCACCAACACTGAAGCTTTCTTT	CASSWTMGWGPLTNTEAFF
-	-	TRBV5-4	TRBJ2-7	TGTGCCAGCAGCAGTAGCCCTACGGTTGCCGAGCAGTACTTC	CASSSSPTVAEQYF
-	-	TRBV18	TRBJ1-4	TGTGCCAGCTCACTATTACAGGGAACTAATGAAAAACTGTTTTTT	CASSLLQGTNEKLFF
TRBD2	-	TRBV18	TRBJ2-1	TGTGCCAGCTCACCACGCCTAGCGGGAGAAAGTGAGCAGTTCTTC	CASSPRLAGESEQFF
TRBD2	-	TRBV10-3	TRBJ2-7	TGTGCCATCAGTGAAGTAGCGGGAGGGCCGAAAATCGGCGAGCAGTACTTC	CAISEVAGGPKIGEQYF
-	-	TRBV5-3	TRBJ2-7	TGTGCCAGAAGCCGACGCCCCCGACGGTCCAGGCAGTACTTC	CARSRRPRRSRQYF
TRBD2	-	TRBV11-3	TRBJ2-1	TGTGCCAGCAGCTTAGGGGTAGCGGGAGGGCTGAGGGGGAATGAGCAGTTCTTC	CASSLGVAGGLRGNEQFF
-	-	TRBV7-9	TRBJ1-3	TGTGCCAGCAGCTTAGAACCGAGCTCTGGAAACACCATATATTTT	CASSLEPSSGNTIYF
-	-	TRBV2	TRBJ2-2	TGTGCCAGCAAGGGCGGGGTGAACACCGGGGAGCTGTTTTTT	CASKGGVNTGELFF
TRBD2	-	TRBV10-2	TRBJ2-7	TGCGCCAGCAGCAATAGCGGGTTCTCCTACGAGCAGTACTTC	CASSNSGFSYEQYF
-	-	TRBV5-5	TRBJ2-3	TGTGCCAGCAGCTTGAACAGACCTAGCACAGATACGCAGTATTTT	CASSLNRPSTDTQYF
-	few	TRBV6-5	TRBJ1-2	TGTGCCAGCAGTCCCAAAATCGACCGCTTCTATGGCTACACCTTC	CASSPKIDRFYGYTF
-	-	TRBV27	TRBJ2-7	TGTGCCAGCGCCCTTACCGGAGTCCACGAGCAGTACTTC	CASALTGVHEQYF
-	once	TRBV9	TRBJ2-6	TGTGCCAGCAGCGTAGCGGGGTACTCTGGGGCCAACGTCCTGACTTTC	CASSVAGYSGANVLTF
TRBD1	few	TRBV27	TRBJ1-1	TGTGCCAGCAGGGGCGGACAGGTGAACACTGAAGCTTTCTTT	CASRGGQVNTEAFF
-	-	TRBV18	TRBJ2-3	TGTGCCAGCTCACCATTCGTGCAGGGGAGCACAGATACGCAGTATTTT	CASSPFVQGSTDTQYF
-	-	TRBV5-8	TRBJ2-3	TGTGCCAGCAGCTTAGGTCTCATCACAGATACGCAGTATTTT	CASSLGLITDTQYF
-	-	TRBV2	TRBJ2-7	TGTGCCAGCAGTCTTGCAGGGTTAGAGCAGTACTTC	CASSLAGLEQYF
-	-	TRBV27	TRBJ1-6	TGTGCCAGCAGTTTACAGCCCCAGGGTAATTCACCCCTCCACTTT	CASSLQPQGNSPLHF
TRBD1	-	TRBV7-3	TRBJ1-2	TGTGCCAGCAGCCCCGGGGTACAGGGGTCTGGCTACACCTTC	CASSPGVQGSGYTF